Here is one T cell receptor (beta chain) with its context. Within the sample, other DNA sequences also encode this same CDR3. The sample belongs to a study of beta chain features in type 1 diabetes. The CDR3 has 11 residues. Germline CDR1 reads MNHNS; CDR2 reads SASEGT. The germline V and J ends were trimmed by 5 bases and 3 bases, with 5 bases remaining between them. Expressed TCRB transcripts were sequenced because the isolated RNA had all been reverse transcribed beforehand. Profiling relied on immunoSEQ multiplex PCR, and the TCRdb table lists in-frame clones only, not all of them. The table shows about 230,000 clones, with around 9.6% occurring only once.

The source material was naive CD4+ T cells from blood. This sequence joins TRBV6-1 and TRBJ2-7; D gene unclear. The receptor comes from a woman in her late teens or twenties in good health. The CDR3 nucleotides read TGTGCCAGCAGTCGCGGCTACGAGCAGTACTTC. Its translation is CASSRGYEQYF.